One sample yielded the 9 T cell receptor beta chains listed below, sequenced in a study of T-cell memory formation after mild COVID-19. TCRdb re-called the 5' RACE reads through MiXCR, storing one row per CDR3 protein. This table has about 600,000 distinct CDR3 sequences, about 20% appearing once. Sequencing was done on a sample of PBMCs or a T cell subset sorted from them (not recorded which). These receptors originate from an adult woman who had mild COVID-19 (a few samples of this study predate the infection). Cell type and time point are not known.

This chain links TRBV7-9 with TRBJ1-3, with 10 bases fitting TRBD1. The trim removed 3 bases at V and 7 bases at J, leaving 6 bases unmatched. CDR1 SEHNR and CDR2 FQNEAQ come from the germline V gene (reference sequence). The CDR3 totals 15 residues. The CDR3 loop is CASSLSGQGGNTIYF. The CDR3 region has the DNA TGTGCCAGCAGCTTGTCCGGACAGGGGGGCAACACCATATATTTT. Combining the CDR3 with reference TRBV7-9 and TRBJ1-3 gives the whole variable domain DTGVSQNPRHKITKRGQNVTFRCDPISEHNRLYWYRQTLGQGPEFLTYFQNEAQLEKSRLLSDRFSAERPKGSFSTLEIQRTEQGDSAMYLCASSLSGQGGNTIYFGEGSWLTVV.

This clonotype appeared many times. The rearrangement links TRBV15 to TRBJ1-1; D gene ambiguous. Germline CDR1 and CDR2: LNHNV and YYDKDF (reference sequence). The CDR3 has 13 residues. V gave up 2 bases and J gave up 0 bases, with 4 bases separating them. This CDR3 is CATSRQMNTEAFF. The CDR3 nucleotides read TGTGCCACCAGCAGACAGATGAACACTGAAGCTTTCTTT.

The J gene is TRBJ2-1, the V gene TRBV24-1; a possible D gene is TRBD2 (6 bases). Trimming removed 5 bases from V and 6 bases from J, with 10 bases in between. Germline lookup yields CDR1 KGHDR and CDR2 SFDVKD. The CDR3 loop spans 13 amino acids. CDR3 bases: TGTGCCACCAGTGCGGGAGCATTCAATGAGCAGTTCTTC. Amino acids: CATSAGAFNEQFF.

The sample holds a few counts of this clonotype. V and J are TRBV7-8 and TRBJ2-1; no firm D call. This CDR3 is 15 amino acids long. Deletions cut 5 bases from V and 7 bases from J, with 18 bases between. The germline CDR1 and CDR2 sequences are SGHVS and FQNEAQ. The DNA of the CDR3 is TGTGCCAGCAGCCCACTGGGCCGGATCGTGAATGAGCAGTTCTTC. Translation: CASSPLGRIVNEQFF.

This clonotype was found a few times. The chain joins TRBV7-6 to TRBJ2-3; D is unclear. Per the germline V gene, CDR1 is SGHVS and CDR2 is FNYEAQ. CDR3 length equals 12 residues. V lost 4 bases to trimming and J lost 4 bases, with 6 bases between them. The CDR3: CASSSPSDTQYF. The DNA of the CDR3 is TGTGCCAGCAGCTCCCCATCAGATACGCAGTATTTT.

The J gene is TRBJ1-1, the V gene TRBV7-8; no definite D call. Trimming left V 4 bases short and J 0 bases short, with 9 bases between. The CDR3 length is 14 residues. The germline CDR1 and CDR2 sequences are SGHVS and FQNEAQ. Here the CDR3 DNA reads TGTGCCAGCAGCTCGACAAGGATGAACACTGAAGCTTTCTTT. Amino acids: CASSSTRMNTEAFF. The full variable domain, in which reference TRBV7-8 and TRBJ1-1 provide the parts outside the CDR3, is GAGVSQSPRYKVAKRGQDVALRCDPISGHVSLFWYQQALGQGPEFLTYFQNEAQLDKSGLPSDRFFAERPEGSVSTLKIQRTQQEDSAVYLCASSSTRMNTEAFFGQGTRLTVV.

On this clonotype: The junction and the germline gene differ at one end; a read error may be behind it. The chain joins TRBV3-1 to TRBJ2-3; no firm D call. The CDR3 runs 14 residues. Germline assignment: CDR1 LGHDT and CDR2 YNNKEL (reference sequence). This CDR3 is CASRQGRPVDTQYF. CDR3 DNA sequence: TGTGCCAGCAGACAAGGTCGGCCTGTGGATACGCAGTATTTT.

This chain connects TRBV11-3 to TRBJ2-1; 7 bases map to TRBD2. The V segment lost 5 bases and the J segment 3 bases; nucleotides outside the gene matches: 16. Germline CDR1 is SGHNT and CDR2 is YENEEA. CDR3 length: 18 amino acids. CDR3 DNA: TGTGCCAGCAGCCCAGAGAGGTGGGAGGGCCGTCGCTACAATGAGCAGTTCTTC. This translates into CASSPERWEGRRYNEQFF. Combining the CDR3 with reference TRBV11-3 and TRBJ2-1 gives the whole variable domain EAGVVQSPRYKIIEKKQPVAFWCNPISGHNTLYWYLQNLGQGPELLIRYENEEAVDDSQLPKDRFSAERLKGVDSTLKIQPAELGDSAVYLCASSPERWEGRRYNEQFFGPGTRLTVL.

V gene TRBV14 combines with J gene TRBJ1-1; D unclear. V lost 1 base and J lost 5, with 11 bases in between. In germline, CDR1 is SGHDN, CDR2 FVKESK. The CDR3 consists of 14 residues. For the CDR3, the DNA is TGTGCCAGCAGCCAAGTGTGGGGAAATACTGAAGCTTTCTTT. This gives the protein CASSQVWGNTEAFF. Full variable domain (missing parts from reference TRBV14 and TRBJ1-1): EAGVTQFPSHSVIEKGQTVTLRCDPISGHDNLYWYRRVMGKEIKFLLHFVKESKQDESGMPNNRFLAERTGGTYSTLKVQPAELEDSGVYFCASSQVWGNTEAFFGQGTRLTVV.